This TCR beta chain was sequenced in a study of cytomegalovirus exposure and HLA in healthy donors. The study, taken as a whole, reports: Later on, analysis showed that most CMV-associated TCR beta chains appeared to be HLA-restricted. Within the data, a cluster of highly shared sequence variants was likely a sequencing artifact.

This CDR3 is 15 amino acids long. J lost 2 bases, V lost 0 bases, and 3 bases had no gene match. Germline CDR1 and CDR2: SGHAT and FQNNGV. The PCR was carried out with 60 Vbeta primers and 13 Jbeta primers. As processed by the authors: Roughly 11 million shared chains were among the about 80 million unique TCR beta chains that a later analysis counted. Measured with immunoSEQ multiplex PCR; TCRdb has only the in-frame clones, and not every one. The V and J calls and clone size were taken over from that table, and D and trimming were inferred from the DNA. The sample consists of some 50,000 clones, less than 75% of them appearing once. About this clone: The antigen remains undetermined.

Sequencing was performed on PBMCs. J is TRBJ2-5 and V is TRBV11-2; TRBD1 agrees at 7 bases. The clonotype originates from a man aged 30-40 years in good health and CMV-seronegative. The CDR3 loop is CASSLEGTVQETQYF. The CDR3 DNA sequence: TGTGCCAGCAGCTTAGAAGGGACAGTACAAGAGACCCAGTACTTC.